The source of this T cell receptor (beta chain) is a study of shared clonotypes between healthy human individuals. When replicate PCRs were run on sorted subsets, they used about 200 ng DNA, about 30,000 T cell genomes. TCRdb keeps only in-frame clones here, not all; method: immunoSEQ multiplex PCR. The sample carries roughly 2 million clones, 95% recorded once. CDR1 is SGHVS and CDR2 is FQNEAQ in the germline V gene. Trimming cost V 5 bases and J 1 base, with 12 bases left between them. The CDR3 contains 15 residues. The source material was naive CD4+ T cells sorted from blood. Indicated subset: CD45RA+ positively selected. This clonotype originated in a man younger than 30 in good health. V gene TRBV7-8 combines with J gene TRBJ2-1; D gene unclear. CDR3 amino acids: CASSPRSRSYNEQFF. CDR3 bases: TGTGCCAGCAGCCCCCGGTCTCGGTCCTACAATGAGCAGTTCTTC. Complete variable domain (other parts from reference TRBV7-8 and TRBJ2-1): GAGVSQSPRYKVAKRGQDVALRCDPISGHVSLFWYQQALGQGPEFLTYFQNEAQLDKSGLPSDRFFAERPEGSVSTLKIQRTQQEDSAVYLCASSPRSRSYNEQFFGPGTRLTVL.